These T cell receptor beta chains were read from a single sample in a study of shared clonotypes between healthy human individuals. Assay: immunoSEQ multiplex PCR; the TCRdb copy retains only in-frame clones and omits some. The table has some 360,000 clones, around 79% seen once. The sample comprised memory CD4+ T cells sorted from blood. These receptor sequences come from a man aged 30 to 39 in good health. Each CDR3 is given with its conserved first and last residue. A D gene is named only where the DNA matches it firmly. Some rows have no size entry. The others give once, few or many, or a class for an expanded clone.

j_call d_call v_call clone_size cdr3_nt cdr3_aa
TRBJ2-7 TRBD1 TRBV29-1 few TGCAGCGTAGGGACAGGGATTTACGAGCAGTACTTC CSVGTGIYEQYF
TRBJ2-1 . TRBV11-1 few TGTGCCAGCAGCCATAGCGGATCCTTCGCCTACAATGAGCAGTTCTTC CASSHSGSFAYNEQFF
TRBJ1-1 . TRBV6-4 . TGTGCCAGCAGTGTAGGAGGAAACACTGAAGCTTTCTTT CASSVGGNTEAFF
TRBJ1-4 . TRBV4-3 . TGCGCCAGCAGCCCGCGGGTCGGTAATGAAAAACTGTTTTTT CASSPRVGNEKLFF
TRBJ2-7 . TRBV20-1 once TGCAGTGCTAGTCATGCTAACGAGCAGTACTTC CSASHANEQYF
TRBJ2-7 TRBD2 TRBV6-5 few TGTGCCAGCAGCATAGCGGGAGGGCGCTACGAGCAGTACTTC CASSIAGGRYEQYF
TRBJ2-7 TRBD1 TRBV18 . TGTGCCAGCTCTCCCAACAGGGGTCACGACGAGCAGTACTTC CASSPNRGHDEQYF
TRBJ2-3 TRBD2 TRBV29-1 . TGCAGCGTTGGAAAGGGACTAGCGGGAGGAGATACGCAGTATTTT CSVGKGLAGGDTQYF
TRBJ1-4 . TRBV5-4 . TGTGCCAGCAGCTCGATAGGGCTGCAGGAAAAACTGTTTTTT CASSSIGLQEKLFF
TRBJ2-2 . TRBV7-9 . TGTGCCAGCAGCCTAGGGGGACGTCAGAACACCGGGGAGCTGTTTTTT CASSLGGRQNTGELFF
TRBJ2-5 TRBD1 TRBV7-8 . TGTGCCAGCAGCTTCAGGACAGGACTGGAGACCCAGTACTTC CASSFRTGLETQYF
TRBJ1-1 . TRBV28 . TGTGCCGCCCAAAGACGCACTGAAGCTTTCTTT CAAQRRTEAFF
TRBJ2-1 TRBD1 TRBV10-3 . TGTGCCATCAGTGAGCAGGGGGCTTTAGGCTATGAGCAGTTCTTC CAISEQGALGYEQFF
TRBJ2-5 . TRBV30 . TGTGCCTGGAGTGTGCGCAGGGCTGAGACCCAGTACTTC CAWSVRRAETQYF
TRBJ2-6 . TRBV18 . TGTGCCAGCTCACGAGTGACACCGCGCTCTGGGGCCAACGTCCTGACTTTC CASSRVTPRSGANVLTF
TRBJ2-1 . TRBV6-1 . TGTGCCAGCAGTGAGAGGCCAGACAATGAGCAGTTCTTC CASSERPDNEQFF
TRBJ1-1 . TRBV2 . TGTGCCAGCGGGGGGACTGAAGCTTTCTTT CASGGTEAFF
TRBJ2-5 . TRBV10-3 once TGTGCCACCAAGAGTGCAACAGCGGAGAGGGAGATACTCGAGACCCAGTACTTC CATKSATAEREILETQYF
TRBJ2-7 TRBD2 TRBV18 . TGTGCCAGCTCGTCCCCCCGCCGGGGGGGGCACTACGAGCAGTACTTC CASSSPRRGGHYEQYF
TRBJ1-5 . TRBV6-1 . TGTGCCAGCAGTTCAGAGCCGTCCCTCAATCAGCCCCAGCATTTT CASSSEPSLNQPQHF
TRBJ2-2 . TRBV6-1 . TGTGCCAGCAGTGAAGGGGTCGACACCGGGGAGCTGTTTTTT CASSEGVDTGELFF
TRBJ2-3 . TRBV6-1 . TGTGCCACTCGTCGTGCTTTCACAGATACGCAGTATTTT CATRRAFTDTQYF
TRBJ1-1 . TRBV28 . TGTGCCAGCAGTCGAAGGGGCTTTGGCACTGAAGCTTTCTTT CASSRRGFGTEAFF
TRBJ2-1 . TRBV7-2 . TGTGCCAGCAGCTTACCCCCGAGCTTTGGTGAGCAGTTCTTC CASSLPPSFGEQFF
TRBJ1-5 TRBD1 TRBV7-9 . TGTGCCAGCAGTATAGACTTGCGGGACAGGGGGACTCCCCAGCATTTT CASSIDLRDRGTPQHF
TRBJ1-1 . TRBV9 . TGTGCCAGCAGCGTAGCGGCGTCCCCCAGAGTGACTGAAGCTTTCTTT CASSVAASPRVTEAFF
TRBJ1-1 . TRBV5-1 . TGCGCCAGCAGCTTGAGCGGGGGAAGGACTGAAGCTTTCTTT CASSLSGGRTEAFF
TRBJ1-5 TRBD1 TRBV7-2 . TGTGCCAGCAGCCCTCAGACACAGGGGGGTTATCAGCCCCAGCATTTT CASSPQTQGGYQPQHF
TRBJ1-4 . TRBV11-2 many TGTGCCAGCAGCTATGAGTCTTCAACTAATGAAAAACTGTTTTTT CASSYESSTNEKLFF
TRBJ2-7 . TRBV28 . TGTGCCAGCAGCCCGACGAGCTCCTACGAGCAGTACTTC CASSPTSSYEQYF
TRBJ2-1 TRBD1 TRBV7-2 . TGTGCCAGCACTCCGCCGGGACAGGGGGCGCTTTATCAGTTCTTC CASTPPGQGALYQFF
TRBJ2-3 TRBD1 TRBV4-1 once TGCGCCAGCAGCCAAGAAATAAACGCCCAGGGGGACAGCACAGATACGCAGTATTTT CASSQEINAQGDSTDTQYF
TRBJ1-2 TRBD1 TRBV5-1 once TGCGCCAGCAGCTTCAGCAGGGGGGTGAACTATGGCTACACCTTC CASSFSRGVNYGYTF
TRBJ2-4 TRBD1 TRBV28 . TGTGCCAGCAGTTCCACAGGGGTAGGGGACATTCAGTACTTC CASSSTGVGDIQYF
TRBJ1-2 . TRBV7-2 . TGTGCCAGCAGCTTAGAAACAGGTCAAGGCTACACCTTC CASSLETGQGYTF
TRBJ2-3 . TRBV18 . TGTGCCAGCTCACCCACTAGAACCGTAAGCACAGATACGCAGTATTTT CASSPTRTVSTDTQYF
TRBJ2-5 TRBD2 TRBV7-2 few TGTGCCAGCAGCTTAGCTAGCGGGAGCTCGGAGACCCAGTACTTC CASSLASGSSETQYF
TRBJ2-5 TRBD2 TRBV5-1 . TGCGCCGGCAGCACCCATCAGCGGGGGGAGACCCAGTACTTC CAGSTHQRGETQYF
TRBJ1-1 . TRBV6-1 . TGTGCCAGCAGTGAAGCGGTAGAGAACACTGAAGCTTTCTTT CASSEAVENTEAFF
TRBJ1-1 . TRBV7-2 . TGTGCCAGCAGCAGGAGACAGAACACTGAAGCTTTCTTT CASSRRQNTEAFF
TRBJ1-6 . TRBV11-2 . TGTGCCAGCAGGAAACCCGGACTCACTCCGGGCTCCTATAATTCACCCCTCCACTTT CASRKPGLTPGSYNSPLHF